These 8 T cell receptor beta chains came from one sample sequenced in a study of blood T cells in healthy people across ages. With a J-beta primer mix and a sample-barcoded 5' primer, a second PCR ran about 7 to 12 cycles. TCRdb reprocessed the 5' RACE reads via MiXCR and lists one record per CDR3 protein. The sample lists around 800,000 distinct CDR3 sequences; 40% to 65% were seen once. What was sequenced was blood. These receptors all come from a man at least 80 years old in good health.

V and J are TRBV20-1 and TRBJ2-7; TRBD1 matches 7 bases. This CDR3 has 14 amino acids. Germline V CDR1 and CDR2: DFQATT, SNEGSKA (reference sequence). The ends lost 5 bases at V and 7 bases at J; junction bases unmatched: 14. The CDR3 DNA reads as TGCAGTGCTGACAGGGATCCGCGAAGGAATGAGCAGTACTTC. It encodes CSADRDPRRNEQYF.

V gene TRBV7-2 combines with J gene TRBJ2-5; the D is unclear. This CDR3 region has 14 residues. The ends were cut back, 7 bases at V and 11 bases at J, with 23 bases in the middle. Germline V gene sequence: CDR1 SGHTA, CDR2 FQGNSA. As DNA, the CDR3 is TGTGCCAGCACCCGGCCAAACGCCGCAGGTGAGCAGTACTTC. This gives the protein CASTRPNAAGEQYF.

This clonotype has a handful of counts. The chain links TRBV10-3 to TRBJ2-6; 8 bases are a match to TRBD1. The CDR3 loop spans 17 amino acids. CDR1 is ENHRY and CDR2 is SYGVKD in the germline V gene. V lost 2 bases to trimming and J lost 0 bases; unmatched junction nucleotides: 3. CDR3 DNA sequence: TGTGCCATCAGTGAGAGGACAGGGCGCTCTGGGGCCAACGTCCTGACTTTC. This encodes CAISERTGRSGANVLTF.

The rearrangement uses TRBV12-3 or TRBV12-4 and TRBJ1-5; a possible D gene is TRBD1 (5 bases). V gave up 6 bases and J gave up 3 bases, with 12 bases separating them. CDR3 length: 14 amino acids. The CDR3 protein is CASRGTKDNQPQHF. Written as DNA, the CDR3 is TGTGCCAGCAGGGGGACGAAGGACAATCAGCCCCAGCATTTT.

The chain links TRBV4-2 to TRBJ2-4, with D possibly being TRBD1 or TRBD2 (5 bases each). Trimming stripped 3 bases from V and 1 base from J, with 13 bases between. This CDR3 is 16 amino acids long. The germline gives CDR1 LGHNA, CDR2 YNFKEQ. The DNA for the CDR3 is TGTGCCAGCAGCCAGGGCTATGGGACGGCCAAAAACATTCAGTACTTC. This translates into CASSQGYGTAKNIQYF.

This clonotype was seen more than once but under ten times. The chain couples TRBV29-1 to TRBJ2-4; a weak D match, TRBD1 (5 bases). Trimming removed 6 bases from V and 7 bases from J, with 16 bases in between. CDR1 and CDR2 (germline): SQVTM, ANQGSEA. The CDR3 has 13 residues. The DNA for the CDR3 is TGCAGCGTCCCTGGGGCGGTTGATAACATTCAGTACTTC. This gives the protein CSVPGAVDNIQYF. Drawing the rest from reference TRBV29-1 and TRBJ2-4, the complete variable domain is SAVISQKPSRDICQRGTSLTIQCQVDSQVTMMFWYRQQPGQSLTLIATANQGSEATYESGFVIDKFPISRPNLTFSTLTVSNMSPEDSSIYLCSVPGAVDNIQYFGAGTRLSVL.

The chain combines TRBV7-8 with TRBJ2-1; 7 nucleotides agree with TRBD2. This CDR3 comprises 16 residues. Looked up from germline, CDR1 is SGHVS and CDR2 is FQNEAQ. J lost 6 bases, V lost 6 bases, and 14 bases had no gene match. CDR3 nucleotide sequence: TGTGCCAGCAGTCCGCGGGCCGCGGGAGAGGGCAATGAGCAGTTCTTC. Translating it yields CASSPRAAGEGNEQFF.

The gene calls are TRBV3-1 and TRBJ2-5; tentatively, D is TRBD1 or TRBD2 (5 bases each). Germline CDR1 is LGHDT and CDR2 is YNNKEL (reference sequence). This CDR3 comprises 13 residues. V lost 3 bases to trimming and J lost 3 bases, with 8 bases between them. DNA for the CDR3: TGTGCCAGCAGCCATTTGGGGGAAGAGACCCAGTACTTC. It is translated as CASSHLGEETQYF.